These 22 T cell receptor beta chains originate from one sample sequenced in a study of blood T cell repertoires in COVID-19. Generated by immunoSEQ multiplex PCR, the TCRdb table keeps only in-frame clones and is missing some. This table holds fewer than 200,000 clones, approximately 86% found once. Sequencing input: peripheral blood. These receptors all come from a man aged 50-60 years with active or convalescent COVID-19.

V usage is TRBV29-1 and J usage is TRBJ2-7, with D possibly TRBD2 on 6 matching bases. V lost 6 bases to trimming and J lost 6 bases, with 15 bases between them. The CDR3 is made up of 12 amino acids. CDR1 SQVTM and CDR2 ANQGSEA come from the germline V gene. In DNA form, the CDR3 reads TGCAGCGTCGGGAGAGAGGGATTCGAGCAGTACTTC. Protein: CSVGREGFEQYF.

V gene TRBV6-5 combines with J gene TRBJ2-7, with D possibly matching TRBD1 (5 bases). The germline CDR1 and CDR2 sequences are MNHEY and SVGAGI. This CDR3 region has 13 residues. V was pared by 6 bases and J by 3 bases, with 12 bases between. The CDR3 loop is CASSMTVDYEQYF. CDR3 in DNA: TGTGCCAGCAGCATGACAGTCGACTACGAGCAGTACTTC.

This sequence joins TRBV4-1 and TRBJ1-4; no definite D call. The length of the CDR3 is 15 residues. The V end lost 0 bases, the J end lost 1 base, and 6 bases lay between the germline ends. Germline V gives CDR1 MGHRA, CDR2 YSYEKL. The CDR3 region is CASSQEAQTNEKLFF. The CDR3 DNA sequence: TGCGCCAGCAGCCAAGAGGCCCAAACTAATGAAAAACTGTTTTTT.

The rearrangement links TRBV7-9 to TRBJ1-2; D is ambiguous. CDR3 size: 13 residues. V lost 5 bases, J lost 0 bases, and 7 bases lay in between. CDR1 is SEHNR, CDR2 FQNEAQ, per germline (reference sequence). The CDR3 nucleotides read TGTGCCAGCAGCCCGACACCTAACTATGGCTACACCTTC. Protein: CASSPTPNYGYTF.

V and J are TRBV28 and TRBJ1-2; 7 bases map to TRBD1. V dropped 5 bases and J dropped 6; count of bases not matched to a gene: 9. Germline V gene sequence: CDR1 MDHEN, CDR2 SYDVKM. There are 14 residues in the CDR3. CDR3 region: CASSVTGSNDGYTF. CDR3 nucleotide sequence: TGTGCCAGCAGTGTGACAGGGTCGAATGATGGCTACACCTTC.

The rearrangement links TRBV11-2 to TRBJ2-1; D is unresolved. Trimming pared 0 bases from V and 6 bases from J, leaving 9 bases between. Germline V gene data show CDR1 as SGHAT and CDR2 as FQNNGV. The CDR3 consists of 14 residues. CDR3 DNA: TGTGCCAGCAGCTTAGAAATTTCTCGCAATGAGCAGTTCTTC. Protein sequence: CASSLEISRNEQFF.

This clone was seen only a few times. The gene calls are TRBV6-5 and TRBJ2-1, with 7 bases that match TRBD2. The CDR3 runs to 15 residues. V gave up 2 bases and J gave up 3 bases; unmatched junction bases: 4. CDR1 is MNHEY and CDR2 is SVGAGI in the germline V gene. Here the CDR3 reads CASSYGGLHYNEQFF. The CDR3 DNA reads TGTGCCAGCAGTTACGGGGGACTACACTACAATGAGCAGTTCTTC.

The chain combines TRBV11-3 with TRBJ2-5; D is perhaps TRBD2 (5 bases). V shed 2 bases and J shed 1 base, with 11 bases lying between them. The length of the CDR3 is 15 residues. Germline assignment: CDR1 SGHNT and CDR2 YENEEA. Written as DNA, the CDR3 is TGTGCCAGCAGCTTACGGAGGCATGGCCAAGAGACCCAGTACTTC. It yields the protein CASSLRRHGQETQYF.

V and J are TRBV28 and TRBJ2-1, with 9 bases lining up with TRBD2. Germline CDR1 is MDHEN and CDR2 is SYDVKM. The CDR3 runs to 15 residues. Losses at the gene ends were 5 bases for V and 6 bases for J; bases not matched to a gene: 8. The CDR3: CASSLLAGAPNEQFF. The CDR3 region has the DNA TGTGCCAGCAGTCTCTTAGCGGGAGCTCCCAATGAGCAGTTCTTC.

The V and J genes are TRBV10-3 and TRBJ2-1; the match to TRBD2 covers 14 bases. Trimming at V came to 3 bases and at J to 6 bases, leaving 10 bases not matched to a gene. This CDR3 has 18 amino acids. CDR1 ENHRY and CDR2 SYGVKD come from the germline V gene. Written as DNA, the CDR3 is TGTGCCATCAGTGATTTGACTAGCGGGAGGGGTTCGGGCAATGAGCAGTTCTTC. Translated, it gives CAISDLTSGRGSGNEQFF.

The chain recombines TRBV4-1 with TRBJ1-2, with 8 bases identical to TRBD1. The germline CDR1 and CDR2 sequences are MGHRA and YSYEKL. Trimming cost V 4 bases and J 4 bases; bases outside gene matches: 5. This CDR3 has 14 amino acids. As DNA, the CDR3 is TGCGCCAGCAGCCTGACAGGGGTTGGCTATGGCTACACCTTC. This gives the protein CASSLTGVGYGYTF.

V usage is TRBV6-5 and J usage is TRBJ1-5, with D possibly matching TRBD1 (5 bases). CDR3 length: 13 residues. V was shortened by 7 bases and J by 4 bases, with 11 bases between the two germline ends. Germline V lookup: CDR1 MNHEY, CDR2 SVGAGI. The CDR3: CASTETVNQPQHF. The CDR3 DNA follows: TGTGCCAGCACGGAGACAGTAAATCAGCCCCAGCATTTT.

V is TRBV18 and J is TRBJ1-2, with TRBD1 identical over 7 bases. The V gene's germline CDR1 is KGHSH and CDR2 LQKENI. V trimming: 2 bases; J trimming: 5 bases; junction bases outside the gene matches: 8. CDR3 length: 15 residues. The CDR3 reads CASSPTNRGNYGYTF. As DNA, the CDR3 is TGTGCCAGCTCACCAACAAACAGGGGAAATTATGGCTACACCTTC.

The chain links TRBV30 to TRBJ1-2; no clear D gene. V was shortened by 8 bases and J by 2 bases, with 15 bases between the two germline ends. Germline loops: CDR1 GTSNPN, CDR2 SVGIG (reference sequence). The CDR3 consists of 13 residues. DNA for the CDR3: TGTGCCGGATCGATCGGCGGCAACTATGGCTACACCTTC. Translation gives CAGSIGGNYGYTF.

The V and J genes are TRBV28 and TRBJ1-1; D is ambiguous. CDR3 length equals 12 residues. CDR1 and CDR2 from the germline V gene are MDHEN and SYDVKM. V lost 6 bases to trimming and J lost 3 bases, with 8 bases between them. CDR3 region: CASRLVDTEAFF. CDR3 sequence (DNA): TGTGCCAGCAGATTAGTAGACACTGAAGCTTTCTTT. Supplemented by reference TRBV28 and TRBJ1-1, the full variable domain reads DVKVTQSSRYLVKRTGEKVFLECVQDMDHENMFWYRQDPGLGLRLIYFSYDVKMKEKGDIPEGYSVSREKKERFSLILESASTNQTSMYLCASRLVDTEAFFGQGTRLTVV.

This rearrangement joins TRBV7-2 to TRBJ2-7, with 10 nucleotides matching TRBD1. Unmatched junction bases numbered 4, after V lost 0 bases and J lost 2 bases. The germline V gene has CDR1 SGHTA and CDR2 FQGNSA. The CDR3 loop spans 16 amino acids. The CDR3 sequence: CASSLAPGQGTYEQYF. The CDR3 nucleotides are TGTGCCAGCAGCTTAGCTCCGGGACAGGGGACCTACGAGCAGTACTTC.

This clone was seen just once. Other DNA sequences in the sample encode the same CDR3. The chain couples TRBV5-1 to TRBJ2-1; 13 nucleotides align to TRBD2. Trimming cost V 2 bases and J 6 bases; bases outside gene matches: 2. Germline V gene data show CDR1 as SGHRS and CDR2 as YFSETQ. This CDR3 comprises 15 residues. CDR3 region: CASSLRLAGGNEQFF. The CDR3 DNA reads as TGCGCCAGCAGCTTACGACTAGCGGGAGGCAATGAGCAGTTCTTC.

V is TRBV6-4 and J is TRBJ2-3; possibly TRBD1 for D (5 bases). Germline CDR1 and CDR2: MRHNA and SNTAGT. Trimming removed 5 bases from V and 3 bases from J, with 12 bases in between. This CDR3 has 14 residues. CDR3 in amino acids: CASSLTGTTDTQYF. The CDR3 DNA reads as TGTGCCAGCAGTCTAACAGGAACAACAGATACGCAGTATTTT.

The chain couples TRBV13 to TRBJ2-3; TRBD1 is a possible D gene (6 bases). Trimming cost V 2 bases and J 0 bases, with 9 bases left between them. This CDR3 is 15 amino acids long. Germline CDR1 PRHDT, CDR2 FYEKMQ (reference sequence). CDR3 in DNA: TGTGCCAGCAGCTTATCACAGGGTAGCACAGATACGCAGTATTTT. Translation: CASSLSQGSTDTQYF.

The V and J genes are TRBV11-1 and TRBJ1-3, with D perhaps matching TRBD1 (5 bases). This CDR3 contains 14 residues. V was shortened by 5 bases and J by 4 bases, with 12 bases between the two germline ends. From germline, CDR1 is SGHAT and CDR2 FQDESV (reference sequence). The CDR3: CASSRIGVGNTIYF. Here the CDR3 DNA reads TGTGCCAGCAGCCGGATAGGGGTCGGAAACACCATATATTTT.

The chain recombines TRBV7-3 with TRBJ2-1, with 7 bases fitting TRBD1. Germline V gene sequence: CDR1 SGHTA, CDR2 FQGTGA. The CDR3 is 17 residues long. V trimming: 5 bases; J trimming: 4 bases; junction bases outside the gene matches: 14. CDR3 in amino acids: CASSRQPRQGRYNEQFF. The CDR3 DNA sequence: TGTGCCAGCAGCCGTCAACCTCGACAGGGTCGGTACAATGAGCAGTTCTTC.

V usage is TRBV2 and J usage is TRBJ2-3; D might be TRBD1 (5 bases). Germline CDR1 and CDR2: SNHLY and FYNNEI. The CDR3 is 15 amino acids. Trimming removed 1 base at V and 5 bases at J, with 13 bases between. The CDR3 loop is CASSEGGAGLDTQYF. The CDR3 DNA is TGTGCCAGCAGTGAAGGAGGTGCAGGGTTAGATACGCAGTATTTT. The complete variable domain, with remaining parts taken from reference TRBV2 and TRBJ2-3, reads EPEVTQTPSHQVTQMGQEVILRCVPISNHLYFYWYRQILGQKVEFLVSFYNNEISEKSEIFDDQFSVERPDGSNFTLKIRSTKLEDSAMYFCASSEGGAGLDTQYFGPGTRLTVL.